This TCR beta chain was captured in a study of T cells in women clearing cervical HPV infection. Prevalent HPV16 infections were excluded; only incident single HPV16 infections included. The germline V and J ends were trimmed by 3 bases and 1 base, with 6 bases remaining between them. Germline CDR1 LNHDA, CDR2 SQIVND (reference sequence). The CDR3 is made up of 14 amino acids. To note about this clone: The read terminates 3 residues before the CDR3 end, so the remaining end is supplied by the germline J gene.

Repertoires were generated with immunoSEQ multiplex PCR, while TCRdb's copy carries only in-frame clones and drops some. The sample table includes roughly 40,000 clones. This TCR derives from a woman between 18 and 75 years old with a cervical HPV16 infection that either progressed to CIN3+ or cleared (not recorded which). V usage is TRBV19 and J usage is TRBJ2-2; D is perhaps TRBD1 (5 bases). Material: blood buffy coat. The chain's CDR3 is CASSIQGNTGELFF. Partial CDR3 DNA: TGTGCCAGTAGTATTCAGGGGAACACCGGGGAG.